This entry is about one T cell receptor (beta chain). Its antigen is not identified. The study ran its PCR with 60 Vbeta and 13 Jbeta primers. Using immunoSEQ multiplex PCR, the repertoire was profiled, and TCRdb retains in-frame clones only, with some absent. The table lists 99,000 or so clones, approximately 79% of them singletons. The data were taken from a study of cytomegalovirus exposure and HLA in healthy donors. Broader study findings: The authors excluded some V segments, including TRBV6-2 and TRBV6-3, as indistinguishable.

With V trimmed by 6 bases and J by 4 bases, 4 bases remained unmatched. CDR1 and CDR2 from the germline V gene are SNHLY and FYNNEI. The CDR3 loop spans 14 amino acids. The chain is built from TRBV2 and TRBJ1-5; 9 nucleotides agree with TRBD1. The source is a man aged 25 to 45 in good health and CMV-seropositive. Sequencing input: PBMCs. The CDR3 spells CASSGTGRNQPQHF. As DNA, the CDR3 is TGTGCCAGCAGCGGGACAGGGAGGAATCAGCCCCAGCATTTT.